A single sample is the source of the 18 T cell receptor beta chains below, sequenced in a study of OX40 agonist ivuxolimab in advanced cancers. Profiling relied on immunoSEQ multiplex PCR, and the TCRdb table lists in-frame clones only, not all of them. Of 43,000 or so clones listed, about 88% were seen once; the top ten hold approximately 13%. Sequenced here: CD4+ or CD8+ T cells sorted from blood, sampled in a trial of the OX40 agonist ivuxolimab. These receptors all come from an adult with an advanced solid tumor such as melanoma, head and neck, liver or kidney cancer.

The chain employs TRBV5-1 and TRBJ1-4; 8 nucleotides align to TRBD1. Unmatched junction bases numbered 5, after V lost 2 bases and J lost 8 bases. Germline values: CDR1 SGHRS, CDR2 YFSETQ. The CDR3 loop spans 14 amino acids. CDR3 loop: CASSLDRGQEKLFF. The DNA for the CDR3 is TGCGCCAGCAGCTTAGACAGGGGACAGGAAAAACTGTTTTTT.

This chain joins TRBV14 and TRBJ2-1, with unresolved D. The CDR3 extends over 12 amino acids. CDR1 SGHDN and CDR2 FVKESK come from the germline V gene. Trimming left V 2 bases short and J 8 bases short, with 7 bases between. The CDR3 reads CASSQRWYEQFF. CDR3 nucleotides: TGTGCCAGCAGCCAACGATGGTATGAGCAGTTCTTC.

The rearrangement uses TRBV19 and TRBJ2-2; 8 bases align to TRBD2. In germline, CDR1 is LNHDA, CDR2 SQIVND (reference sequence). This CDR3 is 16 amino acids long. Trimming took 8 bases from V and 2 from J; bases not matched to a gene: 10. This chain's CDR3 is CASRPLAVQNTGELFF. Written as DNA, the CDR3 is TGTGCCAGTCGACCACTAGCGGTCCAAAACACCGGGGAGCTGTTTTTT.

The chain combines TRBV7-9 with TRBJ1-5, with 9 bases that match TRBD1. CDR3 length equals 17 residues. V lost 4 bases and J lost 2; bases outside the gene matches: 9. Germline V gene lookup returns CDR1 SEHNR and CDR2 FQNEAQ (reference sequence). The CDR3 DNA reads TGTGCCAGCAGCTCGACCGTGGGGGACAGGGGCAATCAGCCCCAGCATTTT. It translates to CASSSTVGDRGNQPQHF.

This chain links TRBV28 with TRBJ1-1; possible D gene TRBD1, 6 bases. Between the trimmed V and J ends, which lost 6 bases and 7 bases, there was a span of 18 bases. This CDR3 region has 14 residues. Germline assignment: CDR1 MDHEN and CDR2 SYDVKM. The CDR3 DNA reads TGTGCCAGCAGGTATACTACAGGGAGTAGTGAAGCTTTCTTT. Translated, it gives CASRYTTGSSEAFF.

The chain couples TRBV4-2 to TRBJ2-4, with D tentatively TRBD1 (5 bases). Trimming shortened V by 0 bases and J by 0 bases, and 9 bases separated the two germline ends. Germline CDR1 LGHNA, CDR2 YNFKEQ. This CDR3 is 16 amino acids long. CDR3 in DNA: TGTGCCAGCAGCCAAGATGACAGTCTAGCCAAAAACATTCAGTACTTC. Translation: CASSQDDSLAKNIQYF.

As concerns this clone: One end of the junction varies from germline; a read error may be responsible. J is TRBJ2-1 and V is TRBV29-1; TRBD2 aligns across 8 bases. This CDR3 has 13 amino acids. Germline V gene sequence: CDR1 SQVTM, CDR2 ANQGSEA. Written as DNA, the CDR3 is TGCAGCGTCGAAGCGGGAGTTGGTAATGAGCAGTTCTTC. Its translation: CSVEAGVGNEQFF.

The chain carries TRBV30 and TRBJ2-2; 11 bases fit TRBD1. This CDR3 contains 15 residues. CDR1 is GTSNPN, CDR2 SVGIG, per germline (reference sequence). Trimming at V came to 3 bases and at J to 6 bases, leaving 6 bases not matched to a gene. CDR3 sequence (DNA): TGTGCCTGGAGGTGGACAGGGGGCGCATCCGGGGAGCTGTTTTTT. Protein sequence: CAWRWTGGASGELFF.

This chain joins TRBV4-1 and TRBJ2-5; 13 bases are shared with TRBD2. CDR1 and CDR2 (germline): MGHRA, YSYEKL. The J segment lost 7 bases and the V segment lost 2 bases, leaving 10 bases of the junction unmatched. The CDR3 covers 17 residues. The CDR3 loop reads CASSQLGLAGVGGTQYF. CDR3 coding DNA: TGCGCCAGCAGCCAACTCGGACTAGCGGGAGTCGGCGGGACCCAGTACTTC.

The rearrangement links TRBV6-1 to TRBJ1-5; D call uncertain. The germline gives CDR1 MNHNS, CDR2 SASEGT. Trimming removed 0 bases from V and 5 bases from J, with 11 bases in between. The CDR3 extends over 15 amino acids. The CDR3 region has the DNA TGTGCCAGCAGTGAAGCTCGCTTTCCCGATCAGCCCCAGCATTTT. Its translation: CASSEARFPDQPQHF.

The J gene is TRBJ2-7, the V gene TRBV7-8; weak D call: TRBD1 (5 bases). This CDR3 has 15 amino acids. Per germline, CDR1 SGHVS and CDR2 FQNEAQ. Trimming cost V 2 bases and J 2 bases, with 13 bases left between them. In DNA, the CDR3 is TGTGCCAGCAGCTTACGGCCAGGGTCGACCTACGAGCAGTACTTC. Protein product: CASSLRPGSTYEQYF.

The chain uses TRBV5-4 and TRBJ2-1; 13 nucleotides match TRBD2. CDR1 is SGHNT, CDR2 YYREEE, per germline (reference sequence). This CDR3 comprises 17 residues. V shed 2 bases, J shed 1 base, and the junction held 3 bases outside the gene matches. The CDR3, as DNA: TGTGCCAGCAGCTTTCGGACTAGCGGGAGTTCCTACAATGAGCAGTTCTTC. It translates to CASSFRTSGSSYNEQFF. Using reference TRBV5-4 and TRBJ2-1 for the parts outside the CDR3, the full variable domain is ETGVTQSPTHLIKTRGQQVTLRCSSQSGHNTVSWYQQALGQGPQFIFQYYREEENGRGNFPPRFSGLQFPNYSSELNVNALELDDSALYLCASSFRTSGSSYNEQFFGPGTRLTVL.

The chain combines TRBV25-1 with TRBJ2-1; 9 positions match TRBD1. V lost 3 bases to trimming and J lost 6 bases; unmatched junction nucleotides: 6. This CDR3 is built from 15 residues. The germline CDR1 and CDR2 sequences are MGHDK and SYGVNS. The CDR3 DNA reads as TGTGCCAGCAGTGATCCCGGGACAGGGTCCAATGAGCAGTTCTTC. Translation gives CASSDPGTGSNEQFF.

The chain uses TRBV4-1 and TRBJ1-5, with 11 bases aligning to TRBD1. The CDR3 is made up of 18 amino acids. Per germline, CDR1 MGHRA and CDR2 YSYEKL. Losses at the gene ends were 4 bases for V and 0 bases for J; bases not matched to a gene: 8. The DNA for the CDR3 is TGCGCCAGCAGCCGCATCGGGACAGGGGGGGATAGCAATCAGCCCCAGCATTTT. Protein product: CASSRIGTGGDSNQPQHF.

The chain has TRBV6-6 and TRBJ1-4; TRBD1 matches at 7 bases. The germline gives CDR1 MNHNY, CDR2 SVGAGI (reference sequence). V lost 6 bases to trimming and J lost 6 bases; unmatched junction nucleotides: 4. This CDR3 is 13 amino acids long. The CDR3 reads CASRGQAHEKLFF. The CDR3 DNA reads TGTGCCAGCAGAGGACAGGCTCATGAAAAACTGTTTTTT.

The chain has TRBV5-1 and TRBJ2-7, with D possibly TRBD1 on 6 matching bases. V shed 3 bases and J shed 3 bases, with 16 bases lying between them. The CDR3 contains 15 residues. From germline, CDR1 is SGHRS and CDR2 YFSETQ. CDR3 coding DNA: TGCGCCAGCAGCTATTCTACCGGGACAAGCTACGAGCAGTACTTC. Encoded protein: CASSYSTGTSYEQYF. Based on the CDR3 plus reference TRBV5-1 and TRBJ2-7, the full variable domain is KAGVTQTPRYLIKTRGQQVTLSCSPISGHRSVSWYQQTPGQGLQFLFEYFSETQRNKGNFPGRFSGRQFSNSRSEMNVSTLELGDSALYLCASSYSTGTSYEQYFGPGTRLTVT.

This clone showed up just once. The chain has TRBV4-1 and TRBJ2-1; 14 positions agree with TRBD2. With V trimmed by 6 bases and J by 12 bases, 22 bases remained unmatched. The CDR3 sequence is 19 residues long. From germline, CDR1 is MGHRA and CDR2 YSYEKL. DNA of the CDR3: TGCGCCAGCAGAAAAAACCCCGGGACTAGCGGGAGTGAAGGGGTTGGGCAGTTCTTC. Its translation: CASRKNPGTSGSEGVGQFF.

Notes on this clone: A read error may account for a junction end that differs from germline. V and J are TRBV28 and TRBJ1-5; D uncertain. The CDR3 runs to 12 residues. Looked up from germline, CDR1 is MDHEN and CDR2 is SYDVKM. The CDR3 spells CASSLPGHGNYF. In DNA, the CDR3 is TGTGCCAGCAGTCTACCGGGTCATGGGAACTATTTT.